This entry lists 19 T cell receptor beta chains sequenced from one sample in a study of blood T cell repertoires in COVID-19. Sequenced by immunoSEQ multiplex PCR; TCRdb stores in-frame clones only, minus some. The sample has tens of thousands of clones; about 90% are singletons. The sample comprised peripheral blood. These receptors were obtained from a man aged 55 to 69 with acute or convalescent COVID-19.

The rearrangement joins TRBV28 to TRBJ1-1; 9 positions agree with TRBD1. Per germline, CDR1 MDHEN and CDR2 SYDVKM. V lost 6 bases and J lost 4; bases outside the gene matches: 9. There are 15 residues in the CDR3. Here the CDR3 reads CASRPTGTGTTEAFF. CDR3 DNA sequence: TGTGCCAGCAGACCTACCGGGACAGGGACCACTGAAGCTTTCTTT.

This chain connects TRBV6-1 to TRBJ2-1, with TRBD2 identical over 7 bases. The CDR3 has 15 amino acids. V lost 0 bases and J lost 2; bases outside the gene matches: 1. The germline V gene encodes CDR1 MNHNS and CDR2 SASEGT. CDR3 nucleotide sequence: TGTGCCAGCAGTGAAGCGGGGGGGACCTACAATGAGCAGTTCTTC. It is translated as CASSEAGGTYNEQFF.

The rearrangement joins TRBV28 to TRBJ2-4, with 10 bases matching TRBD2. The V gene end was trimmed by 7 bases and the J gene end by 9 bases; junction bases not matched to a gene: 9. In germline, CDR1 is MDHEN, CDR2 SYDVKM. The CDR3 runs 14 residues. CDR3 bases: TGTGCCAGCACCCGGACTAGCGGATTGAGCATTCAGTACTTC. Translation gives CASTRTSGLSIQYF.

This clone has a single count. V is TRBV5-6 and J is TRBJ2-5; weak D call: TRBD1 (5 bases). The length of the CDR3 is 14 residues. Germline V gene lookup returns CDR1 SGHDT and CDR2 YYEEEE. The V end was cut by 4 bases, the J end by 0 bases, with 10 bases between. CDR3 sequence reads: CASSRNRYQETQYF. The CDR3 bases are TGTGCCAGCAGCCGCAACAGGTACCAAGAGACCCAGTACTTC.

This clone was detected only a few times. The chain is built from TRBV7-8 and TRBJ1-3; TRBD1 matches at 9 bases. The V segment lost 3 bases and the J segment 0 bases; nucleotides outside the gene matches: 0. The CDR3 has 15 residues. Germline V lookup: CDR1 SGHVS, CDR2 FQNEAQ. The CDR3 nucleotides read TGTGCCAGCAGCTTGGGACAGGGCTCTGGAAACACCATATATTTT. Protein product: CASSLGQGSGNTIYF.

The rearrangement uses TRBV10-3 and TRBJ2-1, with D perhaps TRBD1 (6 bases). The CDR3 totals 12 residues. V lost 3 bases to trimming and J lost 6 bases, with 6 bases between them. Germline CDR1 ENHRY, CDR2 SYGVKD. DNA of the CDR3: TGTGCCATCAGTGAAGGGGGCAATGAGCAGTTCTTC. This encodes CAISEGGNEQFF.

This clone was recorded only once. The chain combines TRBV7-3 with TRBJ1-1; D perhaps matches TRBD1 (5 bases). Germline V gene sequence: CDR1 SGHTA, CDR2 FQGTGA. There are 14 residues in the CDR3. Between the trimmed V and J ends, which lost 5 bases and 1 base, there was a span of 11 bases. CDR3 in DNA: TGTGCCAGCAGCCAGACAGCCCAGAACACTGAAGCTTTCTTT. It yields the protein CASSQTAQNTEAFF.

V and J are TRBV7-2 and TRBJ2-3, with 10 bases fitting TRBD1. Germline V lookup: CDR1 SGHTA, CDR2 FQGNSA. The junction had 5 bases not matched to a gene; V was cut back by 5 bases and J by 3 bases. The CDR3 runs 15 residues. The CDR3 bases are TGTGCCAGCAGCCCTGACAGGGGGCTGACAGATACGCAGTATTTT. Its translation: CASSPDRGLTDTQYF.

The rearrangement links TRBV12-3 or TRBV12-4 to TRBJ2-3; tentatively, D is TRBD1 (5 bases). V was shortened by 3 bases and J by 3 bases, with 7 bases between the two germline ends. The CDR3 runs to 13 residues. CDR3 in amino acids: CASSLQGTDTQYF. DNA for the CDR3: TGTGCCAGCAGTTTGCAGGGAACAGATACGCAGTATTTT.

The chain couples TRBV7-2 to TRBJ2-7; no firm D call. This CDR3 has 14 amino acids. Germline values: CDR1 SGHTA, CDR2 FQGNSA. Between the trimmed V and J ends, which lost 3 bases and 2 bases, there was a span of 11 bases. The CDR3 DNA sequence: TGTGCCAGCAGCTTTTTCCCTGTTACCTACGAGCAGTACTTC. This sequence encodes CASSFFPVTYEQYF. Variable domain in full (rest from reference TRBV7-2 and TRBJ2-7): GAGVSQSPSNKVTEKGKDVELRCDPISGHTALYWYRQSLGQGLEFLIYFQGNSAPDKSGLPSDRFSAERTGGSVSTLTIQRTQQEDSAVYLCASSFFPVTYEQYFGPGTRLTVT.

This rearrangement joins TRBV5-4 to TRBJ2-3; 13 bases map to TRBD2. The trim removed 3 bases at V and 5 bases at J, leaving 12 bases unmatched. In germline, CDR1 is SGHNT, CDR2 YYREEE (reference sequence). The CDR3 contains 18 residues. This chain's CDR3 is CASSSGTSGTFSQDTQYF. CDR3 bases: TGTGCCAGCAGCTCCGGGACTAGCGGGACCTTTTCACAAGATACGCAGTATTTT.

This chain joins TRBV19 and TRBJ2-1, with 10 nucleotides matching TRBD2. With V trimmed by 2 bases and J by 9 bases, 7 bases remained unmatched. This CDR3 has 15 amino acids. Germline-derived CDR1 and CDR2 are LNHDA and SQIVND (reference sequence). Here the CDR3 DNA reads TGTGCCAGTAGTATAAGCGGGAGGGCCCCCCGTGAGCAGTTCTTC. Translating gives CASSISGRAPREQFF.

The V gene is TRBV27, the J gene TRBJ2-1; TRBD1 matches 7 bases. V dropped 0 bases and J dropped 11; count of bases not matched to a gene: 7. This CDR3 is built from 14 residues. The V gene's germline CDR1 is MNHEY and CDR2 SMNVEV (reference sequence). CDR3 coding DNA: TGTGCCAGCAGTTTATCCCAGACAGGGACGAAGCAGTTCTTC. This sequence encodes CASSLSQTGTKQFF.

The V call is TRBV10-2, the J call TRBJ2-1, with 11 bases aligning to TRBD2. Germline V gives CDR1 WSHSY, CDR2 SAAADI. There are 15 residues in the CDR3. V lost 6 bases and J lost 4; bases outside the gene matches: 5. This chain's CDR3 is CASSGTSGVYNEQFF. CDR3 in DNA: TGCGCCAGCAGCGGGACTAGCGGAGTGTACAATGAGCAGTTCTTC.

On this clone: The sample carries other DNA sequences with the same CDR3. CDR3 in DNA: TGTGCCAGCAGCCTGGACAGGGACACTGAAGCTTTCTTT. Amino acid sequence: CASSLDRDTEAFF. J is TRBJ1-1 and V is TRBV11-2; TRBD1 agrees at 8 bases. This CDR3 spans 13 amino acids. V lost 5 bases to trimming and J lost 3 bases; unmatched junction nucleotides: 2. Germline CDR1 reads SGHAT; CDR2 reads FQNNGV.

The chain links TRBV30 to TRBJ2-6, with D perhaps TRBD1 (6 bases). The germline V gene encodes CDR1 GTSNPN and CDR2 SVGIG (reference sequence). CDR3 length: 19 amino acids. Trimming removed 0 bases from V and 0 bases from J, with 18 bases in between. For the CDR3, the DNA is TGTGCCTGGAGTGTACGCAGGGGCGCAGAATTCTCTGGGGCCAACGTCCTGACTTTC. Translating it yields CAWSVRRGAEFSGANVLTF.

This chain links TRBV7-9 with TRBJ1-2; TRBD1 matches at 7 bases. Losses at the gene ends were 2 bases for V and 5 bases for J; bases not matched to a gene: 8. The CDR3 spans 15 residues. Germline CDR1 SEHNR, CDR2 FQNEAQ (reference sequence). The DNA of the CDR3 is TGTGCCAGCAGCTTAAAACAGGGGAAAGTTTATGGCTACACCTTC. This encodes CASSLKQGKVYGYTF.

This clone was observed once. The rearrangement links TRBV5-6 to TRBJ1-6; 9 nucleotides align to TRBD1. Germline V gene data show CDR1 as SGHDT and CDR2 as YYEEEE. The J segment lost 10 bases and the V segment lost 0 bases, leaving 5 bases of the junction unmatched. The CDR3 runs to 15 residues. In DNA, the CDR3 is TGTGCCAGCAGCTTGGCCGGGACAGGGCAGTCACCCCTCCACTTT. Translating it yields CASSLAGTGQSPLHF.

This chain links TRBV25-1 with TRBJ2-1, with TRBD2 matching over 16 bases. The V gene end was trimmed by 6 bases and the J gene end by 0 bases; junction bases not matched to a gene: 5. Germline V CDR1 and CDR2: MGHDK, SYGVNS. The CDR3 length is 18 residues. The chain's CDR3 is CASSGTSGRVGSYNEQFF. CDR3 sequence (DNA): TGTGCCAGCAGCGGGACTAGCGGGAGGGTTGGCTCCTACAATGAGCAGTTCTTC.